This TCR beta chain came from a study of blood T cell repertoires in COVID-19. The overall study: T cells, B-cell-depleted T cells, or PBMCs supplied cDNA or gDNA.

The CDR3 consists of 13 residues. Germline V gene lookup returns CDR1 MDHEN and CDR2 SYDVKM. V lost 9 bases and J lost 3, with 12 bases in between. Using immunoSEQ multiplex PCR, the repertoire was profiled, and TCRdb retains in-frame clones only, with some absent. The top ten hold roughly 19% of the sample, which has roughly 150,000 clones, 79% seen once. This TCR derives from a woman between 65 and 79 years old in a cohort exposed to, infected with or recovered from COVID-19 (not recorded which). The chain is built from TRBV28 and TRBJ1-5; TRBD1 might be the D (5 bases). Sequencing input: PBMCs or T cells enriched from blood (not recorded which). Here the CDR3 reads CASQTVINQPQHF. DNA of the CDR3: TGTGCCAGTCAGACAGTAATCAATCAGCCCCAGCATTTT.